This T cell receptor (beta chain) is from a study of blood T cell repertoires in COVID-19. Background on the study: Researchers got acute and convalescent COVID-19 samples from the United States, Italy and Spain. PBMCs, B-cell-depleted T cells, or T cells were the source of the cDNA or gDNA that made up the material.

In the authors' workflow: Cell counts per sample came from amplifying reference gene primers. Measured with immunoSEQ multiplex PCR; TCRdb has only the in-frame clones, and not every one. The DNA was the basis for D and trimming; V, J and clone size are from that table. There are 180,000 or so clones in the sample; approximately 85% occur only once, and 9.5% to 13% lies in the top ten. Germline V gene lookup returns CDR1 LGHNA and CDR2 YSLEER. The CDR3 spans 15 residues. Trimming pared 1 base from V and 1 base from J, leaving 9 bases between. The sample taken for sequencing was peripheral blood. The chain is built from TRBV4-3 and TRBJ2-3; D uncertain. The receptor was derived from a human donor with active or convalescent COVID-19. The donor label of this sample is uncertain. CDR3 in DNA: TGCGCCAGCAGCCAAGGCGCCCCGCGCACAGATACGCAGTATTTT. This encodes CASSQGAPRTDTQYF.